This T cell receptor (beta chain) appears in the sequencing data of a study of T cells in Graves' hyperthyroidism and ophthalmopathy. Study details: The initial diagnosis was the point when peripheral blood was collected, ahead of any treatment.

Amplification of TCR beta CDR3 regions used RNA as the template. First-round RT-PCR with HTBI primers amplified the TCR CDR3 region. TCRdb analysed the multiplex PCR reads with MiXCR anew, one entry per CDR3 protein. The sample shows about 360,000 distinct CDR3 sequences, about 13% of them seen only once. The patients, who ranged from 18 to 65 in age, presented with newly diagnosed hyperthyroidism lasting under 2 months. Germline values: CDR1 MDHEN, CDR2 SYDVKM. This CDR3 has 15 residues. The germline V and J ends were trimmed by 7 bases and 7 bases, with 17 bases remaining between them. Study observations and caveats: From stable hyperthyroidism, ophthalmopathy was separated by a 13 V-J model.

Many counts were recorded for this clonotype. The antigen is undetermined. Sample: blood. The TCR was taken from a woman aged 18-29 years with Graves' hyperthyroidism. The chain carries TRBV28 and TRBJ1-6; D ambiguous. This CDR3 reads CASTARLIVNSPLHF. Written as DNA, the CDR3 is TGTGCCAGCACTGCAAGGTTAATAGTAAATTCACCCCTCCACTTT.